This T cell receptor beta chain derives from a study of CD8 T cells in Susac syndrome. RNA, at about 0.45 to 1 ug, was reverse transcribed with random hexamers. MiXCR, applied by TCRdb to the immunoSEQ multiplex PCR reads, yields one record per CDR3 protein. This table holds about 190,000 distinct CDR3 sequences, approximately 95% found once. Per germline, CDR1 KGHDR and CDR2 SFDVKD. V lost 9 bases and J lost 6, with 9 bases in between. This CDR3 is built from 11 residues. The J gene is TRBJ2-3, the V gene TRBV24-1, with no clear D. This receptor was identified in a human donor in good health. The sequenced sample consisted of CD4+ T cells from PBMCs. The CDR3 loop is CATGESDTQYF. The CDR3 DNA reads TGTGCCACCGGGGAATCGGATACGCAGTATTTT.